This T cell receptor beta chain appears in the sequencing data of a study of CD8 T cells in Susac syndrome. The CDR3 totals 17 residues. CDR1 is LGHDT and CDR2 is YNNKEL in the germline V gene (reference sequence). V shed 4 bases and J shed 3 bases, with 22 bases lying between them. With random hexamers, reverse transcription was performed on about 0.45 to 1 ug of RNA. Using its own MiXCR run on the immunoSEQ multiplex PCR reads, TCRdb lists one record per CDR3 protein. This table has more than 150,000 distinct CDR3 sequences, nearly 97% appearing once. The sequence was obtained from a human donor with multiple sclerosis. The gene calls are TRBV3-1 and TRBJ2-7; D gene uncertain. Sequencing was carried out using CD8+ T cells from PBMCs. The CDR3 region has the DNA TGTGCCAGCAGCCGATCGGTGGTGGTCTCTTTCGGCTACGAGCAGTACTTC. Translated: CASSRSVVVSFGYEQYF.